The next 10 T cell receptor beta chains were all read from a single sample in a study of CD8 T cells in Susac syndrome. RNA totalling about 0.45 to 1 ug underwent reverse transcription with random hexamers. TCRdb reprocessed the immunoSEQ multiplex PCR reads with MiXCR, giving one entry per CDR3 protein. The sample shows 100,000 to 150,000 distinct CDR3 sequences, 85% to 95% of them seen only once. Input material: CD8+ T cells from PBMCs. Receptors were obtained from a human donor with multiple sclerosis.

The count of this clonotype is one. This CDR3 is CASSYSEKDISYEQYF. CDR3 nucleotides: TGTGCCAGCAGTTACTCGGAAAAGGATATCAGCTACGAGCAGTACTTC. The chain uses TRBV6-2 or TRBV6-3 and TRBJ2-7; D is unclear. CDR3 size: 16 residues. With 0 bases removed from V and 3 bases from J, the gap between germline ends came to 15 bases. CDR1 and CDR2 (germline): MNHEY, SVGEGT.

The chain recombines TRBV7-9 with TRBJ2-2; no clear D gene. Germline V gene lookup returns CDR1 SEHNR and CDR2 FQNEAQ (reference sequence). The V end lost 6 bases, the J end lost 0 bases, and 11 bases lay between the germline ends. This CDR3 contains 15 residues. CDR3 residues: CASSPRNSNTGELFF. In nucleotides, the CDR3 is TGTGCCAGCAGTCCTCGCAATTCGAACACCGGGGAGCTGTTTTTT.

Here the CDR3 DNA reads TGCAGCGTTGAGGGTCTCGGGGGCACCGGGGAGCTGTTTTTT. This encodes CSVEGLGGTGELFF. The rearrangement joins TRBV29-1 to TRBJ2-2, with TRBD2 as a possible D gene (6 bases). Germline V CDR1 and CDR2: SQVTM, ANQGSEA. This CDR3 comprises 14 residues. The germline V and J ends were trimmed by 3 bases and 4 bases, with 12 bases remaining between them.

The chain joins TRBV7-9 to TRBJ2-3; the D gene is possibly TRBD1 (6 bases). Trimming removed 7 bases at V and 0 bases at J, with 14 bases between. Germline lookup yields CDR1 SEHNR and CDR2 FQNEAQ (reference sequence). The CDR3 covers 15 residues. Here the CDR3 DNA reads TGTGCCAGCACCCGTGGGGGCGCTAGCACAGATACGCAGTATTTT. Protein sequence: CASTRGGASTDTQYF.

CDR3 DNA sequence: TGTGCCATCAGTGAGGGCAGGGGGAGGCAGTACGTC. Translation: CAISEGRGRQYV. The chain couples TRBV10-3 to TRBJ2-7; TRBD1 aligns across 7 bases. The germline gives CDR1 ENHRY, CDR2 SYGVKD. The CDR3 contains 12 residues. V shed 2 bases and J 9 bases; nucleotides not matched to a gene: 4.

This chain links TRBV9 with TRBJ2-7; 11 bases are a match to TRBD2. This CDR3 region has 16 residues. The germline V gene has CDR1 SGDLS and CDR2 YYNGEE. J lost 7 bases, V lost 4 bases, and 13 bases had no gene match. The CDR3 loop is CASSSKTSGAPREQYF. DNA for the CDR3: TGTGCCAGCAGCTCAAAGACTAGCGGGGCTCCGCGGGAGCAGTACTTC. Filled out from reference TRBV9 and TRBJ2-7, the complete variable domain reads DSGVTQTPKHLITATGQRVTLRCSPRSGDLSVYWYQQSLDQGLQFLIQYYNGEERAKGNILERFSAQQFPDLHSELNLSSLELGDSALYFCASSSKTSGAPREQYFGPGTRLTVT.

The chain is built from TRBV24-1 and TRBJ2-1; D is unclear. The CDR3 runs 17 residues. Germline CDR1 reads KGHDR; CDR2 reads SFDVKD. The V gene lost 0 bases and the J gene lost 0 bases, with 11 bases spanning the gap. CDR3 sequence (DNA): TGTGCCACCAGTGATTTGTCTGGCGGAAGCTCCTACAATGAGCAGTTCTTC. Protein: CATSDLSGGSSYNEQFF.

The V gene is TRBV6-5, the J gene TRBJ2-3; D perhaps matches TRBD2 (7 bases). This CDR3 is 14 amino acids long. Germline-derived CDR1 and CDR2 are MNHEY and SVGAGI. Deletions cut 6 bases from V and 3 bases from J, with 13 bases between. DNA of the CDR3: TGTGCCAGCAGCCCGGGGGGCCCGACAGATACGCAGTATTTT. Translation gives CASSPGGPTDTQYF.

This clonotype came up once. The chain is built from TRBV29-1 and TRBJ2-1; TRBD2 aligns across 7 bases. The V segment lost 4 bases and the J segment 2 bases; nucleotides outside the gene matches: 5. Germline V gene sequence: CDR1 SQVTM, CDR2 ANQGSEA. The CDR3 has 14 amino acids. CDR3 DNA sequence: TGCAGCGTTGGGGGCGCGGGGGCCTACAATGAGCAGTTCTTC. This gives the protein CSVGGAGAYNEQFF.

The gene calls are TRBV14 and TRBJ2-1; a possible D gene is TRBD2 (6 bases). CDR3 length: 15 residues. Germline loops: CDR1 SGHDN, CDR2 FVKESK. Trimming removed 4 bases at V and 8 bases at J, with 18 bases between. The CDR3 loop is CASSLEPGLVDEQFF. As DNA, the CDR3 is TGTGCCAGCAGCCTAGAGCCGGGACTCGTTGATGAGCAGTTCTTC.